The sequence of this T cell receptor (beta chain) was determined in a study of CD8 T cells in Susac syndrome. Study findings and constraints: Detection of Susac-specific public clones gave around 15 in total CD8+ repertoires and 5 or 6 in CD8+ TEMRA repertoires.

Germline CDR1 reads SQVTM; CDR2 reads ANQGSEA. This CDR3 comprises 13 residues. Between the trimmed V and J ends, which lost 2 bases and 8 bases, there was a span of 15 bases. Concerning this clonotype itself: Its target is unknown.

After extraction with the RNeasy kit, about 0.5 to 1 ug of the RNA was reverse transcribed using random hexamers. TCRdb re-derived calls from the immunoSEQ multiplex PCR reads in MiXCR, one entry per CDR3 protein. The sample gives fewer than 140,000 distinct CDR3 sequences, 94% of which show up once; about 0.41% is in the top ten. The gene calls are TRBV29-1 and TRBJ1-2, with a possible D match to TRBD1 (5 bases). The sequenced material came from CD8+ T cells from PBMCs. This clonotype was sampled from a human donor with Susac syndrome. The CDR3 reads CSVEPEREGGYTF. The CDR3 bases are TGCAGCGTTGAACCGGAGCGGGAGGGGGGCTACACCTTC.